What follows are 6 T cell receptor beta chains derived from one specimen sequenced in a study of blood T cell repertoires in COVID-19. Measured with immunoSEQ multiplex PCR; TCRdb has only the in-frame clones, and not every one. This table has about 66,000 clones, approximately 89% appearing once. Sequencing used peripheral blood. Every receptor here comes from a woman in her sixties or seventies with acute or convalescent COVID-19.

V is TRBV28 and J is TRBJ2-7; perhaps TRBD1 as D (6 bases). The ends were cut back, 3 bases at V and 4 bases at J, with 16 bases in the middle. The CDR3 runs 15 residues. Per the germline V gene, CDR1 is MDHEN and CDR2 is SYDVKM. The CDR3 nucleotides are TGTGCCAGCAGTTTGCCGCAGACAGGAAAGTACGAGCAGTACTTC. It translates to CASSLPQTGKYEQYF.

The CDR3 DNA reads TGCGCCAGCAGCGTCGGGGACTCCTTAACATACAATGAGCAGTTCTTC. Protein product: CASSVGDSLTYNEQFF. The chain recombines TRBV5-1 with TRBJ2-1, with D perhaps TRBD2 (6 bases). CDR1 is SGHRS and CDR2 is YFSETQ in the germline V gene. The CDR3 extends over 16 amino acids. Trimming cost V 4 bases and J 4 bases, with 18 bases left between them.

The chain couples TRBV11-2 to TRBJ1-1; D possibly corresponds to TRBD1 (5 bases). Germline CDR1 and CDR2: SGHAT and FQNNGV. V was clipped by 1 base and J by 3 bases, with 9 bases between them. This CDR3 contains 14 residues. The CDR3 DNA is TGTGCCAGCAGCTTAGCAGGGTGGGACACTGAAGCTTTCTTT. Translating gives CASSLAGWDTEAFF. The variable domain in full, with the rest retrieved from reference TRBV11-2 and TRBJ1-1, is EAGVAQSPRYKIIEKRQSVAFWCNPISGHATLYWYQQILGQGPKLLIQFQNNGVVDDSQLPKDRFSAERLKGVDSTLKIQPAKLEDSAVYLCASSLAGWDTEAFFGQGTRLTVV.

This CDR3 is CASSHLLAGGTGELFF. DNA of the CDR3: TGCGCCAGCAGCCACTTACTAGCGGGGGGGACCGGGGAGCTGTTTTTT. The chain has TRBV4-3 and TRBJ2-2, with 13 bases identical to TRBD2. CDR1 and CDR2 from the germline V gene are LGHNA and YSLEER. V lost 3 bases, J lost 5 bases, and 3 bases stayed unmatched. The CDR3 has 16 amino acids.

The gene calls are TRBV28 and TRBJ2-7, with TRBD2 matching over 7 bases. The CDR3 has 13 amino acids. The ends lost 1 base at V and 7 bases at J; junction bases unmatched: 4. Looked up from germline, CDR1 is MDHEN and CDR2 is SYDVKM. CDR3 in DNA: TGTGCCAGCAGTTTATCGGGGGGAAGTGAGCAGTACTTC. Translating gives CASSLSGGSEQYF. The variable domain in full, completed from reference TRBV28 and TRBJ2-7, reads DVKVTQSSRYLVKRTGEKVFLECVQDMDHENMFWYRQDPGLGLRLIYFSYDVKMKEKGDIPEGYSVSREKKERFSLILESASTNQTSMYLCASSLSGGSEQYFGPGTRLTVT.

The V call is TRBV28, the J call TRBJ1-2, with 7 bases fitting TRBD1. CDR3 length: 15 residues. The V gene end was trimmed by 4 bases and the J gene end by 1 base; junction bases not matched to a gene: 6. Germline CDR1 and CDR2: MDHEN and SYDVKM. The CDR3 bases are TGTGCCAGCAGTTCCTGGGACAGCATTAACTATGGCTACACCTTC. Its protein product is CASSSWDSINYGYTF.